Below, 16 T cell receptor beta chains from the same sample are listed, as sequenced in a study of T cells in women clearing cervical HPV infection. The method was immunoSEQ multiplex PCR; TCRdb's version includes in-frame clones alone and lacks a portion of them. The table for this sample gives around 28,000 clones. The sample comprised blood buffy coat. The receptors were sampled from a woman aged 18 to 75 with a cervical HPV16 infection that either progressed to CIN3+ or cleared (not recorded which).

In the case of this clone: Read coverage stops 3 residues before the CDR3 terminus; the germline J gene supplies the remainder. The chain couples TRBV9 to TRBJ2-5, with D hard to call. CDR1 is SGDLS and CDR2 is YYNGEE in the germline V gene. Between the trimmed V and J ends, which lost 0 bases and 4 bases, there was a span of 7 bases. This CDR3 has 13 amino acids. CDR3 DNA, as far as it was read: TGTGCCAGCAGCGTAGCAGGTATAGAGACC. It yields the protein CASSVAGIET. The entire CDR3 is CASSVAGIETQYF.

Concerning this clone: The read ends 3 residues before the CDR3 terminus; that terminus is restored from the germline J gene. This chain uses TRBV28 with TRBJ2-2; D not certain. Trimming shortened V by 7 bases and J by 0 bases, and 6 bases separated the two germline ends. CDR3 size: 13 residues. Germline-derived CDR1 and CDR2 are MDHEN and SYDVKM. The CDR3 region is CASKTANTGELFF. The part of the CDR3 DNA that was read is TGTGCCAGCAAAACAGCGAACACCGGGGAG.

Comments on this clone: The read halts 3 residues ahead of the CDR3 end, with the missing end drawn from the germline J gene. This chain uses TRBV7-8 with TRBJ1-3; D uncertain. V shed 1 base and J shed 0 bases, with 7 bases lying between them. The germline V gene has CDR1 SGHVS and CDR2 FQNEAQ. The CDR3 is 15 residues long. The sequenced part of the CDR3 DNA is TGTGCCAGCAGCTTAGAAGTAGTCTCTGGAAACACC. Its protein product is CASSLEVVSGNT. The full CDR3 protein is CASSLEVVSGNTIYF.

As concerns this clone: The read falls 3 residues short of the CDR3 end, and the missing part is taken from the germline J gene. This chain joins TRBV19 and TRBJ1-2; D unresolved. V dropped 5 bases and J dropped 0 bases, with 13 bases sitting between them. The germline gives CDR1 LNHDA, CDR2 SQIVND (reference sequence). This CDR3 region has 15 residues. CDR3 DNA, as far as it was read: TGTGCCAGTAGTGTGAACGTAAGGTCTAACTATGGC. Residues: CASSVNVRSNYG. The complete CDR3 reads CASSVNVRSNYGYTF.

As for this clone: The read is 3 residues too short to cover the CDR3 end, so that end is filled in from the germline J gene. The V and J genes are TRBV30 and TRBJ1-5; D not certain. The CDR3 length is 14 residues. Trimming took 0 bases from V and 6 from J, leaving 12 bases between them. CDR1 is GTSNPN, CDR2 SVGIG, per germline (reference sequence). The part of the CDR3 DNA that was read is TGTGCCTGGAGTGTAGCAGTAGCGGGTCAGCCC. Its protein is CAWSVAVAGQP. Given in full, the CDR3 is CAWSVAVAGQPQHF.

Concerning this clone: The DNA ends 3 residues before the CDR3 does, and the rest of the CDR3 is filled in from the germline J gene. The chain combines TRBV30 with TRBJ1-2, with D possibly TRBD1 on 5 matching bases. This CDR3 spans 11 amino acids. The germline V gene has CDR1 GTSNPN and CDR2 SVGIG (reference sequence). Trimming pared 5 bases from V and 5 bases from J, leaving 9 bases between. The CDR3 region is CAWGAGYGYTF. The part of the CDR3 DNA that was read is TGTGCCTGGGGGGCGGGGTATGGC. The whole variable domain, filled in from reference TRBV30 and TRBJ1-2, reads SQTIHQWPATLVQPVGSPLSLECTVEGTSNPNLYWYRQAAGRGLQLLFYSVGIGQISSEVPQNLSASRPQDRQFILSSKKLLLSDSGFYLCAWGAGYGYTFGSGTRLTVV.

Notes on this clone: The CDR3 is cut off 3 residues early in the read; its end comes from the germline J gene. The rearrangement links TRBV11-2 to TRBJ2-7; TRBD1 matches at 7 bases. The junction had 3 bases not matched to a gene; V was cut back by 2 bases and J by 2 bases. Per the germline V gene, CDR1 is SGHAT and CDR2 is FQNNGV. The CDR3 length is 14 residues. The CDR3 bases that were read are TGTGCCAGCAGCTTATTGGGACAGACCTACGAG. It specifies CASSLLGQTYE. The full-length CDR3 reads as CASSLLGQTYEQYF. Together with reference TRBV11-2 and TRBJ2-7, the CDR3 gives the full variable domain: EAGVAQSPRYKIIEKRQSVAFWCNPISGHATLYWYQQILGQGPKLLIQFQNNGVVDDSQLPKDRFSAERLKGVDSTLKIQPAKLEDSAVYLCASSLLGQTYEQYFGPGTRLTVT.

Worth noting for this clone: The read stops 3 residues short of the end of the CDR3; the missing end is completed from the germline J gene. The chain is built from TRBV30 and TRBJ1-5; no clear D gene. CDR1 is GTSNPN, CDR2 SVGIG, per germline (reference sequence). V lost 0 bases to trimming and J lost 8 bases, with 14 bases between them. The CDR3 covers 14 residues. CDR3 protein: CAWSVGSYGEPQHF. The sequenced CDR3 bases are TGTGCCTGGAGTGTCGGCAGCTACGGGGAGCCC. Variable domain in full (rest from reference TRBV30 and TRBJ1-5): SQTIHQWPATLVQPVGSPLSLECTVEGTSNPNLYWYRQAAGRGLQLLFYSVGIGQISSEVPQNLSASRPQDRQFILSSKKLLLSDSGFYLCAWSVGSYGEPQHFGDGTRLSIL.

On this clone itself: The CDR3 end falls 3 residues outside the read, so it is completed with the germline J gene. The chain has TRBV30 and TRBJ1-4; TRBD1 might be the D (5 bases). Trimming removed 5 bases at V and 5 bases at J, with 15 bases between. The germline V gene encodes CDR1 GTSNPN and CDR2 SVGIG (reference sequence). CDR3 length: 14 amino acids. The CDR3 DNA, read in part, is TGTGCCTGGTGCCAAATGGGGGGGAATGAAAAA. Protein product: CAWCQMGGNEK. In full, the CDR3 is CAWCQMGGNEKLFF. Supplemented by reference TRBV30 and TRBJ1-4, the full variable domain reads SQTIHQWPATLVQPVGSPLSLECTVEGTSNPNLYWYRQAAGRGLQLLFYSVGIGQISSEVPQNLSASRPQDRQFILSSKKLLLSDSGFYLCAWCQMGGNEKLFFGSGTQLSVL.

As regards this clone: The read ends 3 residues early relative to the CDR3; the germline J gene fills the gap. The chain recombines TRBV6-2 or TRBV6-3 with TRBJ2-4, with D possibly TRBD2 on 6 matching bases. V was clipped by 2 bases and J by 5 bases, with 10 bases between them. Germline CDR1 reads MNHEY; CDR2 reads SVGEGT. CDR3 length: 14 amino acids. CDR3 residues: CASSYGGYENIQYF. CDR3 DNA (partial): TGTGCCAGCAGTTACGGGGGGTATGAAAACATT.

With respect to this clone: From the germline J gene comes the end of the CDR3, since the read stops 3 residues before it. The chain links TRBV13 to TRBJ2-1, with 14 bases lining up with TRBD2. The CDR3 loop spans 18 amino acids. V lost 4 bases to trimming and J lost 7 bases; unmatched junction nucleotides: 12. The germline V gene encodes CDR1 PRHDT and CDR2 FYEKMQ (reference sequence). CDR3 bases read: TGTGCCAGCAGCTCCCTAATGACTAGCGGGAGGGATGGGAATGAG. It codes for CASSSLMTSGRDGNE. The complete CDR3 reads CASSSLMTSGRDGNEQFF.

Details on this clone: The read stops 3 residues short of the end of the CDR3; the missing end is completed from the germline J gene. The chain has TRBV5-1 and TRBJ2-7; 9 nucleotides align to TRBD1. CDR1 is SGHRS, CDR2 YFSETQ, per germline. V was pared by 0 bases and J by 5 bases, with 6 bases of the junction left unmatched. The CDR3 covers 15 residues. The sequenced part of the CDR3 DNA is TGCGCCAGCAGCTTGGGAACAGGGGGCGTCCACGAG. Translation gives CASSLGTGGVHE. The entire CDR3 reads CASSLGTGGVHEQYF.

As concerns this clone: The DNA ends 3 residues before the CDR3 does, and the rest of the CDR3 is filled in from the germline J gene. This rearrangement joins TRBV29-1 to TRBJ1-2, with D tentatively TRBD1 (5 bases). This CDR3 has 13 amino acids. V lost 5 bases and J lost 0, with 10 bases in between. Per germline, CDR1 SQVTM and CDR2 ANQGSEA. CDR3 DNA (partial): TGCAGCGTTCGACAGATAGCTAACTATGGC. Its protein is CSVRQIANYG. The full CDR3 reads CSVRQIANYGYTF.

Worth noting for this clone: The read stops 3 residues short of the end of the CDR3; the missing end is completed from the germline J gene. The gene calls are TRBV5-1 and TRBJ2-2; D not certain. Germline CDR1 is SGHRS and CDR2 is YFSETQ. The CDR3 extends over 15 amino acids. Partial CDR3 DNA: TGCGCCAGCAGCTTGGCAGGCTCCTATAATTCACCG. As protein: CASSLAGSYNSP. The whole CDR3 sequence reads CASSLAGSYNSPLFF.

A word on this clone: The CDR3 end falls 3 residues outside the read, so it is completed with the germline J gene. The chain recombines TRBV7-2 with TRBJ2-1, with TRBD1 matching over 9 bases. Unmatched junction bases numbered 16, after V lost 11 bases and J lost 8 bases. CDR1 is SGHTA, CDR2 FQGNSA, per germline. CDR3 length equals 15 residues. Here the CDR3 reads CAPLPGTGILDEQFF. The part of the CDR3 DNA that was read is TGTGCCCCCCTGCCCGGGACAGGGATATTGGATGAG.

A word on this clone: The read is 3 residues too short to cover the CDR3 end, so that end is filled in from the germline J gene. The chain employs TRBV7-3 and TRBJ2-5; 7 bases are a match to TRBD1. The CDR3 extends over 13 amino acids. With 3 bases clipped from V and 5 bases from J, the junction kept 3 bases outside the gene matches. Germline loops: CDR1 SGHTA, CDR2 FQGTGA. CDR3 bases read: TGTGCCAGCAGCTTCAGGGGGTGGGAGACC. Encoded protein: CASSFRGWET. The whole CDR3 reads CASSFRGWETQYF.